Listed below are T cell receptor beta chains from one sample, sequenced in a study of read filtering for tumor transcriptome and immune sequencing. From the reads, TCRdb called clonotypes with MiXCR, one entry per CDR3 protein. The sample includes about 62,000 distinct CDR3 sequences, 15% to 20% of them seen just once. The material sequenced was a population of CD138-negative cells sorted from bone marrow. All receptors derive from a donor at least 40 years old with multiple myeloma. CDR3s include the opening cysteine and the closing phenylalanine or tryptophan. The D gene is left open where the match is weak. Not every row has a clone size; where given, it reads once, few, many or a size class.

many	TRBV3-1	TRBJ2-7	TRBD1	TGTGCCAGCAGCCTGGGACAGAGCTCCTACGAGCAGTACTTC	CASSLGQSSYEQYF
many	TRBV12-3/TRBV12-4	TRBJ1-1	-	TGTCCCAGCAGTTTTGCGCCTAACACTGAAGCTTTCTTT	CPSSFAPNTEAFF
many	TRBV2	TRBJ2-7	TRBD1	TGTGCCACCTCAGGGGGCGGCTACGAGCAGTACTTC	CATSGGGYEQYF
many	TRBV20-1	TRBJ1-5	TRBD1	TGCAGTACCGGGACAGACAGCTATAGCAATCAGCCCCAGCATTTT	CSTGTDSYSNQPQHF
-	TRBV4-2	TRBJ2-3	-	TGTGCCAGCAGCCGAGAGGGTACCGGAGCGGGCACAGATACGCAGTATTTT	CASSREGTGAGTDTQYF
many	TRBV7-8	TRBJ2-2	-	TGTGCCAGCAGCTTAGTGGGACTGGGGGCCGGGGAGCTGTTTTTT	CASSLVGLGAGELFF
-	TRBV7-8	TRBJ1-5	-	TGTGCCAGCAGCTTAGAGGCGGGTTGGGTGAATCACCCCCAGCATTTT	CASSLEAGWVNHPQHF
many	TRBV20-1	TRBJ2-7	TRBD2	TGCAGTGCTAGTGCAAGGGGACTAGCGGGATCTTCCGAGCAGTACTTC	CSASARGLAGSSEQYF
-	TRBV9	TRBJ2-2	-	TGTGCCAGCAGGGACATGCTCGGGGAGCTGTTTTTT	CASRDMLGELFF
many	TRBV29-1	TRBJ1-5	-	TGCAGCGTCGCCTCCCCGGACGGAGGTGAGCCCCAGCATTTT	CSVASPDGGEPQHF
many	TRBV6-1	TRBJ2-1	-	TGTGCCAGCACCGACCAGCGGAGCTCCTACAATGAGCAGTTCTTC	CASTDQRSSYNEQFF
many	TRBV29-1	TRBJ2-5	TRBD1	TGCAGCGTCCGGGACAGGGTGTTTGGAGAGACCCAGTACTTC	CSVRDRVFGETQYF
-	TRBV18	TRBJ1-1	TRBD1	TGTGCCAGCTCACCCCCGGCAGGCAGGGGGCTCACTGAAGCTTTCTTT	CASSPPAGRGLTEAFF
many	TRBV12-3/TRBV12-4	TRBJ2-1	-	TGTGCCAGCAGTTTTGAGCCAGGCGGCAATGAGCAGTTCTTC	CASSFEPGGNEQFF
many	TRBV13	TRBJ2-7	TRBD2	TGTGCCAGCAGTACCGGGGGGTTCGCGGCCTACGAGCAGTACTTC	CASSTGGFAAYEQYF
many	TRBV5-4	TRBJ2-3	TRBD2	TGTGCCAGCAGCCCTAGAGGTCGCCTAGCGGGAGGGCTAAGCACAGATACGCAGTATTTT	CASSPRGRLAGGLSTDTQYF
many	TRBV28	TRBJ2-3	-	TGTGCCAGCAGGTCCGTCGGCGGAACAGATACGCAGTATTTT	CASRSVGGTDTQYF
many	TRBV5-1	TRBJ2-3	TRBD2	TGCGCCAGCAGCTTGGGACTAGCGGGAGGGCCAGCAGATACGCAGTATTTT	CASSLGLAGGPADTQYF
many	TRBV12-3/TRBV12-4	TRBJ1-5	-	TGTGCCAGCAGCCTCCGGACTGGCAATCAGCCCCAGCATTTT	CASSLRTGNQPQHF
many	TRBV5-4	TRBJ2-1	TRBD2	TGTGCCAGCAGCTTGATAGGGGGGACTAGCGGGAGAGATAGGTTCTTC	CASSLIGGTSGRDRFF
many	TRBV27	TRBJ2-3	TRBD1	TGTGCCAGTGGACAGGGTGGAAACGCAGATACGCAGTATTTT	CASGQGGNADTQYF
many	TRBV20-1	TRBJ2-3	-	TGCAGTGCTAGTTTCAGGGAGTTGTCGGATACGCAGTATTTT	CSASFRELSDTQYF
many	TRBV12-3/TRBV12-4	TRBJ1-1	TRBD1	TGTGCCAGCAGATATGGACAGGGCTACACTGAAGCTTTCTTT	CASRYGQGYTEAFF
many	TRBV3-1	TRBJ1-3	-	TGTGCCAGCAGCCTGAGAAACACCATATATTTT	CASSLRNTIYF
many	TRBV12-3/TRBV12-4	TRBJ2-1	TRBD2	TGTGCCAGCAGTCTAGCGGGGGGGCAAAATGAGCAGTTCTTC	CASSLAGGQNEQFF
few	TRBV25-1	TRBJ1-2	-	TGTGCCAGCAGTGTAGGTACCAACTATGGCTACACCTTC	CASSVGTNYGYTF
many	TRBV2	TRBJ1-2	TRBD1	TGTGCCAGCAGCCCGACAGGGGCCTATGGCTACACCTTC	CASSPTGAYGYTF
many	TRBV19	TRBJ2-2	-	TGTGCCAGTAAGGACGGGGAGCTGTTTTTT	CASKDGELFF
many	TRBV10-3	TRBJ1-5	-	TGTGCCATCAGTGGGACATATAGCAATCAGCCCCAGCATTTT	CAISGTYSNQPQHF
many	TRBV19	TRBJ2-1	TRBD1	TGTGCCAGTAAGAGAACCCGGGACAGCGGTGAGCAGTTCTTC	CASKRTRDSGEQFF
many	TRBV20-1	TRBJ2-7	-	TGCAGTGCTAACCCAGGGGGGTTCTCCGAGCAGTACTTC	CSANPGGFSEQYF
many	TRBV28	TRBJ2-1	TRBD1	TGTGCCAGCAGTTTATTCAGGGGGCGAGGGGGCTACAATGAGCAGTTCTTC	CASSLFRGRGGYNEQFF
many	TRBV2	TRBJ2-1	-	TGTGCCAGCAGCCCGGGATACAATGAGCAGTTCTTC	CASSPGYNEQFF
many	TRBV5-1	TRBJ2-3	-	TGCGCCAGCTCACTTTCTCTACCCACAGATACGCAGTATTTT	CASSLSLPTDTQYF
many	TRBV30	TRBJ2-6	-	TGTGCCTGGAGCCACAGCTCTGGGGCCAACGTCCTGACTTTC	CAWSHSSGANVLTF
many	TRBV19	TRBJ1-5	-	TGTGCCAGTAGTATAGGGCACAGAGGGAGCAATCAGCCCCAGCATTTT	CASSIGHRGSNQPQHF
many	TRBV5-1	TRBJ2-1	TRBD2	TGCGCCAGCAGCTTAGCAGGCGGGACTAGCGGGGGGGCGTCATACAATGAGCAGTTCTTC	CASSLAGGTSGGASYNEQFF
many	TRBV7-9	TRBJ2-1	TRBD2	TGTGCCAGCAGAGGGACTAGCGGGCCTACCTACAATGAGCAGTTCTTC	CASRGTSGPTYNEQFF
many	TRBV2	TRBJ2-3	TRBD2	TGTGCCAGCAGTGCTAGCGGGAGAATGGCAGATACGCAGTATTTT	CASSASGRMADTQYF
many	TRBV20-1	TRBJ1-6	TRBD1	TGCAGTGCTAGAGCCGGACAGGCCAATTCACCCCTCCACTTT	CSARAGQANSPLHF
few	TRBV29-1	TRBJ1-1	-	TGCAGCGTTGAAGGAGGGGTTTCCACTGAAGCTTTCTTT	CSVEGGVSTEAFF
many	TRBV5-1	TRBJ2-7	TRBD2	TGCGCCAGCAGCTGGTGGACTAGCGGGGGGACAGGTTTCTCCTACGAGCAGTACTTC	CASSWWTSGGTGFSYEQYF
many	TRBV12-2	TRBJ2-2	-	TGTGCAAGTCGCTTGTGCGGGGAGCTGTTTTTT	CASRLCGELFF
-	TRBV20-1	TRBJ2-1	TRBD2	TGCAGTGCTAGAGGGACTAGCGGGGCTACCTACAATGAGCAGTTCTTC	CSARGTSGATYNEQFF
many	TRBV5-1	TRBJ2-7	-	TGCGCCAGCAGCTTGGCCATCGTAGGACTCCATCCCTACGAGCAGTACTTC	CASSLAIVGLHPYEQYF
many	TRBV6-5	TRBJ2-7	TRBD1	TGTGCCAGCAGGGATACAGGGGGCGGGTACGAGCAGTACTTC	CASRDTGGGYEQYF
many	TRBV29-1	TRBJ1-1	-	TGCAGCGCCTCGGACAGCGCTTACACTGAAGCTTTCTTT	CSASDSAYTEAFF
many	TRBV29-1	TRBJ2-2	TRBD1	TGCGCCGCCGAATCGCCCGGACAGGCTGCCGGGGAGCTGTTTTTT	CAAESPGQAAGELFF